Described below is a single T cell receptor beta chain sequence and its context. Time point defined: newly diagnosed GD, antithyroid drugs for less than 3 months. Making the TCR library involved RNA that had been extracted from PBMCs. The sample originates from a study of regulatory T cells in long-lasting Graves disease. In germline, CDR1 is MNHEY, CDR2 SVGEGT. The CDR3 spans 15 residues. V lost 7 bases, J lost 6 bases, and 6 bases stayed unmatched. Arm-PCR of CDR3 regions and iRepertoire HTBI primers were the basis on which TCR beta libraries were built. Via MiXCR, TCRdb re-called the multiplex PCR reads, giving one row per CDR3 protein. The sample consists of some 450,000 distinct CDR3 sequences, less than 20% of them appearing once. The data also belong to a second study, concerning T cells in Graves' hyperthyroidism and ophthalmopathy.

This chain connects TRBV6-2 or TRBV6-3 to TRBJ2-2; 12 nucleotides align to TRBD1. The source material was peripheral blood mononuclear cells (PBMCs), sampled at new diagnosis, from a patient treated with antithyroid drugs. The clonotype originates from a young woman with Graves disease. CDR3 sequence: CASTRGTGGPGELFF. DNA for the CDR3: TGTGCCAGCACCAGGGGGACAGGGGGCCCCGGGGAGCTGTTTTTT.